The next 5 T cell receptor beta chains were all read from a single sample in a study of regulatory T cells in long-lasting Graves disease. Arm-PCR of CDR3 regions and iRepertoire HTBI primers were the basis on which TCR beta libraries were built. Each CDR3 protein is one row after TCRdb ran MiXCR on the multiplex PCR reads. The table shows roughly 470,000 distinct CDR3 sequences, with less than 25% occurring only once. Noted time point: persistent/refractory GD, antithyroid drugs over 5 years with positive TRAb. PBMCs were the source of the RNA used for TCR sequencing. The specimen comprised peripheral blood mononuclear cells (PBMCs), sampled when the disease was refractory, from a patient treated with antithyroid drugs. These TCRs come from a female donor with Graves disease.

The sample holds a few counts of this clonotype. The genes are TRBV6-1 and TRBJ1-1; D may be TRBD1 (5 bases). From germline, CDR1 is MNHNS and CDR2 SASEGT. Deletions cut 6 bases from V and 3 bases from J, with 14 bases between. This CDR3 is built from 14 residues. CDR3 nucleotides: TGTGCCAGCAGGGGAAGTGAGGGGCACACTGAAGCTTTCTTT. Amino acid sequence: CASRGSEGHTEAFF.

A word on this clonotype: A much larger clonotype is one base distant, so this may be a read error. The chain uses TRBV5-6 and TRBJ1-5; D remains unclear. Per germline, CDR1 SGHDT and CDR2 YYEEEE. CDR3 size: 15 residues. Trimming stripped 5 bases from V and 3 bases from J, with 15 bases between. CDR3 protein: CASSLHGDSNQPQHF. The CDR3 region has the DNA TGTGCCAGCAGTTTACATGGGGATTCCAATCAGCCCCAGCATTTT.

As regards this clonotype: A much larger clone lies one base from this, so it may be a read error. The V call is TRBV7-2, the J call TRBJ2-7; TRBD1 agrees at 9 bases. This CDR3 comprises 17 residues. In germline, CDR1 is SGHTA, CDR2 FQGNSA. The DNA of the CDR3 is TGTGTCAGCAGCTCCAGCGGGACAGGGCCCTTAATTGGGGAGCAGTACTTC. Its translation: CVSSSSGTGPLIGEQYF. Looking up the rest from reference TRBV7-2 and TRBJ2-7 gives the full variable domain: GAGVSQSPSNKVTEKGKDVELRCDPISGHTALYWYRQSLGQGLEFLIYFQGNSAPDKSGLPSDRFSAERTGGSVSTLTIQRTQQEDSAVYLCVSSSSGTGPLIGEQYFGPGTRLTVT.

The CDR3 region is CSAAPPGSNYGYTF. The CDR3 region has the DNA TGCAGCGCCGCGCCCCCCGGGTCGAACTATGGCTACACCTTC. V usage is TRBV29-1 and J usage is TRBJ1-2; D is ambiguous. Germline V gene data show CDR1 as SQVTM and CDR2 as ANQGSEA. The CDR3 consists of 14 residues. With 7 bases removed from V and 2 bases from J, the gap between germline ends came to 17 bases.

The sample holds many counts of this clonotype. The V call is TRBV15, the J call TRBJ2-5; 7 nucleotides match TRBD1. The V gene's germline CDR1 is LNHNV and CDR2 YYDKDF (reference sequence). Losses at the gene ends were 1 base for V and 2 bases for J; bases not matched to a gene: 1. The length of the CDR3 is 14 residues. This chain's CDR3 is CATSRGDSQETQYF. CDR3 bases: TGTGCCACCAGCAGAGGGGACAGTCAAGAGACCCAGTACTTC.